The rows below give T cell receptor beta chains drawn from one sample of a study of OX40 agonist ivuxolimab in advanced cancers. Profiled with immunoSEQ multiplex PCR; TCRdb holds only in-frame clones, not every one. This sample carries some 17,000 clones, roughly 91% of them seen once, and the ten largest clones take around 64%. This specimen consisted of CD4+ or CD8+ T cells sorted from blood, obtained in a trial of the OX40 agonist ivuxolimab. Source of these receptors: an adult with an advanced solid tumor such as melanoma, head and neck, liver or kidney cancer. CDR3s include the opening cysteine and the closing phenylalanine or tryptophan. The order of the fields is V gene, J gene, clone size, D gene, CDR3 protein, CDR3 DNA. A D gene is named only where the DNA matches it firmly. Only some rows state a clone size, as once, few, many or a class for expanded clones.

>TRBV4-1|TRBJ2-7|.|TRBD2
CASSQGTGGRTEQYF
TGCGCCAGCAGCCAAGGCACGGGAGGGCGGACCGAGCAGTACTTC
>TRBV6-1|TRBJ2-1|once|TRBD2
CASIYGTSTGNEQFF
TGTGCCAGCATTTATGGGACTAGTACAGGCAATGAGCAGTTCTTC
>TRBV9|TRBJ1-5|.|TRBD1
CASSRTGDQPQHF
TGTGCCAGCAGCCGGACAGGCGATCAGCCCCAGCATTTT
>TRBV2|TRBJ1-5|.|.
CASSASGNQPQHF
TGTGCCAGCAGTGCGTCCGGGAATCAGCCCCAGCATTTT
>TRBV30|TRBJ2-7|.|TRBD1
CAWSTGTGDYEQYF
TGTGCCTGGAGTACCGGGACAGGGGACTACGAGCAGTACTTC
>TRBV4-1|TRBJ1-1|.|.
CASSQSPENTEAFF
TGCGCCAGCAGCCAATCACCCGAGAACACTGAAGCTTTCTTT
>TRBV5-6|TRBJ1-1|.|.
CASSSMTANTEAFF
TGTGCCAGCAGCAGCATGACGGCGAACACTGAAGCTTTCTTT
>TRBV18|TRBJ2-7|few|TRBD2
CASSPKRENEQYF
TGTGCCAGCTCACCAAAGCGGGAGAACGAGCAGTACTTC
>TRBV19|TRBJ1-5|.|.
CASSIRAARSNQPQHF
TGTGCCAGTAGTATAAGGGCTGCTAGGAGCAATCAGCCCCAGCATTTT
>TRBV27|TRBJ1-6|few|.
CASRQGTSPLHF
TGTGCCAGCAGACAGGGTACTTCACCCCTCCACTTT
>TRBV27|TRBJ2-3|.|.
CASTSTGTDTQYF
TGTGCCAGTACTAGCACGGGGACAGATACGCAGTATTTT
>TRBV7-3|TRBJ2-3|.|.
CASSSDYPPDTQYF
TGTGCCAGCAGCTCCGACTATCCACCAGATACGCAGTATTTT
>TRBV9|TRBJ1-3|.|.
CASSPGGLGNTIYF
TGTGCCAGCAGCCCCGGGGGGCTCGGAAACACCATATATTTT
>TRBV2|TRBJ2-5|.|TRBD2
CASCCGRGETQYF
TGTGCCAGCTGTTGCGGGAGGGGAGAGACCCAGTACTTC
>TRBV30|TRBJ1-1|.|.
CAYRGWGNTEAFF
TGTGCCTATCGGGGCTGGGGGAACACTGAAGCTTTCTTT
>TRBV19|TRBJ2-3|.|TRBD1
CASSLPRGQGADTQYF
TGTGCCAGTAGTCTCCCACGAGGGCAGGGGGCAGATACGCAGTATTTT
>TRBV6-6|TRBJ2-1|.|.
CASTRVEGGGNEQFF
TGTGCCAGCACCCGAGTCGAGGGAGGGGGCAATGAGCAGTTCTTC
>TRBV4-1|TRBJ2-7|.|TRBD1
CASGQGAGSYEQYF
TGCGCCAGCGGACAGGGGGCCGGTTCCTACGAGCAGTACTTC
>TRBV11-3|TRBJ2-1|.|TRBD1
CASSLWDRDYNEQFF
TGTGCCAGCAGCTTGTGGGACAGGGACTACAATGAGCAGTTCTTC
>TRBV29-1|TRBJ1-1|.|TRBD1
CSVSWTGNTEAFF
TGCAGCGTTTCCTGGACAGGGAACACTGAAGCTTTCTTT
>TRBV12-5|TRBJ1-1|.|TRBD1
CASGQGGTEAFF
TGTGCTAGTGGTCAGGGGGGCACTGAAGCTTTCTTT
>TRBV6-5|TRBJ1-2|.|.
CASSYYQDYYGYTF
TGTGCCAGCAGTTACTACCAAGATTACTATGGCTACACCTTC
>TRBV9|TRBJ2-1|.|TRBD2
CASSGTSGRNEQFF
TGTGCCAGCAGCGGTACTAGCGGTCGTAATGAGCAGTTCTTC
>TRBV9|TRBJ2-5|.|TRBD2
CASSVVGLAGAGEETQYF
TGTGCCAGCAGCGTAGTGGGGCTAGCGGGAGCAGGAGAGGAGACCCAGTACTTC
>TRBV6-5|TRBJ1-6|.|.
CASSYGQSYNSPLHF
TGTGCCAGCAGTTATGGACAGTCCTATAATTCACCCCTCCACTTT
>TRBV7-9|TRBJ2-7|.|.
CASSYRDKTYEQYF
TGTGCCAGCAGCTACCGGGACAAAACCTACGAGCAGTACTTC
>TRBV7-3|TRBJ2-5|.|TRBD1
CASSLHRGVETQYF
TGTGCCAGCAGCCTCCACAGGGGCGTGGAGACCCAGTACTTC
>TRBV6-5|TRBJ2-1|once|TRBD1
CASSFGTAYNEQFF
TGTGCCAGCAGTTTCGGGACAGCATATAATGAGCAGTTCTTC
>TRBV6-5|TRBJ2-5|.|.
CASSSSDAQETQYF
TGTGCCAGCAGTTCCTCGGACGCCCAAGAGACCCAGTACTTC
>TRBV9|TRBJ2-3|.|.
CASSVGTGPTDTQYF
TGTGCCAGCAGCGTCGGAACTGGACCCACAGATACGCAGTATTTT
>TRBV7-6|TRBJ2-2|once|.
CASSFRQTNTGELFF
TGTGCCAGCAGCTTCCGGCAAACGAACACCGGGGAGCTGTTTTTT
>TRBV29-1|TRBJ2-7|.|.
CSGRINSYEQYF
TGCAGCGGCCGAATAAACTCCTACGAGCAGTACTTC
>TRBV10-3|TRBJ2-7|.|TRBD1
CAISETGTGGEQYF
TGTGCCATCAGTGAAACCGGGACAGGGGGCGAGCAGTACTTC
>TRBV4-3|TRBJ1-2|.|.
CASSQERGFNYGYTF
TGCGCCAGCAGCCAGGAACGGGGGTTTAACTATGGCTACACCTTC
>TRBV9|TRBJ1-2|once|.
CASSLRDIGNYGYTF
TGTGCCAGCAGCCTGAGGGACATCGGCAACTATGGCTACACCTTC
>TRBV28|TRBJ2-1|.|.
CASRPAGQLEYNEQFF
TGTGCCAGCAGACCGGCGGGACAGCTAGAGTACAATGAGCAGTTCTTC
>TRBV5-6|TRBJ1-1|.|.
CASSSGGRGTEAFF
TGTGCCAGCAGCTCCGGGGGCCGGGGCACTGAAGCTTTCTTT
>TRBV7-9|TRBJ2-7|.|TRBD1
CASSWDRGVYEQYF
TGTGCCAGCAGCTGGGACAGGGGGGTATACGAGCAGTACTTC
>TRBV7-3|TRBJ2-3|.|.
CASSPQSLIQTDTQYF
TGTGCCAGCAGCCCCCAGAGCTTGATACAGACAGATACGCAGTATTTT
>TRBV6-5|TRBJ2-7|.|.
CASSYSKQGTTYEQYF
TGTGCCAGCAGTTACTCGAAGCAGGGGACAACTTACGAGCAGTACTTC
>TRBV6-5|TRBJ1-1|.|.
CASSYFGYRENTEAFF
TGTGCCAGCAGTTACTTTGGGTACAGGGAGAACACTGAAGCTTTCTTT
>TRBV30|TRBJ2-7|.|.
CAWGLQGPYEQYF
TGTGCCTGGGGACTACAGGGGCCCTACGAGCAGTACTTC
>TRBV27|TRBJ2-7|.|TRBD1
CASSLSRTGGFGYEQYF
TGTGCCAGCAGTTTATCGAGGACAGGGGGCTTCGGGTACGAGCAGTACTTC
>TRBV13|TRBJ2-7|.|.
CASSLGPLEQYF
TGTGCCAGCAGCTTAGGGCCGTTGGAGCAGTACTTC
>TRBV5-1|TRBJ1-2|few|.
CASSLATPKRNYGYTF
TGCGCCAGCAGCTTGGCGACCCCCAAGCGAAACTATGGCTACACCTTC
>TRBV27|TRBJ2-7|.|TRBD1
CASSFGTGYEQYF
TGTGCCAGCAGTTTTGGGACAGGGTACGAGCAGTACTTC
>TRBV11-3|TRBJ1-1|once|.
CASSLAGNTEAFF
TGTGCCAGCAGCTTGGCAGGGAACACTGAAGCTTTCTTT
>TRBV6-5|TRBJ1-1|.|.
CASSYSQGYYTEAFF
TGTGCCAGCAGTTACTCGCAGGGTTACTACACTGAAGCTTTCTTT
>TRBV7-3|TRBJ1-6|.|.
CASSLVPRLDLDPLHF
TGTGCCAGCAGCTTAGTCCCCCGTCTGGACCTTGATCCCCTCCACTTT
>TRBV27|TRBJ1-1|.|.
CASSLSSFMNTEAFF
TGTGCCAGCAGTTTATCCTCCTTCATGAACACTGAAGCTTTCTTT
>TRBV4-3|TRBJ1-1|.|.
CASSQALLGNTEAFF
TGCGCCAGCAGCCAAGCTCTCCTAGGGAACACTGAAGCTTTCTTT
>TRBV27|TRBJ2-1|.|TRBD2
CASRNSGSSNEQFF
TGTGCCAGCAGGAATAGCGGGAGCAGCAATGAGCAGTTCTTC